A single T cell receptor (beta chain) is shown here with its context. Its antigen is still unknown. This entry comes from a study of T-cell reconstitution after alpha-beta-depleted transplantation in children. Preparation of the TCRbeta library was carried out with unique molecular identifiers. TCRdb re-analysed the PCR reads in MiXCR, keeping a single row per CDR3 protein. The table records hundreds of thousands of distinct CDR3 sequences, around 15% of them present only once. Whole-study results and caveats: A year post-transplant, T-cell counts and diversity derived mostly from newly produced T cells. By about two months after transplant, alpha-beta T cells reportedly arose from several hundred graft clones that had expanded. Surviving thymic progenitors and recipient T cells were the source of high TCRbeta diversity at day 60 in some patients.

Sequences were derived from PBMCs, mostly from graft donor cells, sampled 360 days after TCRalphabeta/CD19-depleted stem cell transplant. The clonotype was recovered from a boy in the first two years of life who had a stem cell transplant for Wiskott-Aldrich syndrome, so the T cells may come from the graft donor.

CDR3 nucleotide sequence: TGCGCCAGCAGCGCGGGACACCTATTAAAAGCTTTCTTT. It specifies CASSAGHLLKAFF. This chain connects TRBV5-1 to TRBJ1-1; D may be TRBD1 (6 bases). Trimming removed 4 bases at V and 9 bases at J, with 16 bases between. CDR1 is SGHRS and CDR2 is YFSETQ in the germline V gene. This CDR3 region has 13 residues.